This is a list of T cell receptor beta chains from one sample in a study of T cell responses to AZD1222 COVID-19 vaccine. Sequenced by immunoSEQ multiplex PCR; TCRdb stores in-frame clones only, minus some. The table records 150,000 or so clones, over 90% of them present only once. The sample was peripheral blood, taken 28 days after the second AZD1222 dose. All receptors come from an adult who received the AZD1222 COVID-19 vaccine. CDR3s include the opening cysteine and the closing phenylalanine or tryptophan. Fields, in order: V gene, clone size, D gene, J gene, CDR3 protein, CDR3 DNA. D genes are given only for firm matches. Clone size is given for some rows only: seen once, a few or many times, or a class if the clone is expanded.

TRBV7-8	NA	NA	TRBJ2-2	CASSPAGHESGELFF	TGTGCCAGCAGCCCTGCGGGGCACGAGTCCGGGGAGCTGTTTTTT
TRBV11-2	NA	NA	TRBJ1-1	CASSLDRELEAFF	TGTGCCAGCAGCTTAGACCGGGAGCTTGAAGCTTTCTTT
TRBV6-2/TRBV6-3	once	NA	TRBJ2-1	CASSQTHGPSSYNEQFF	TGTGCCAGCAGTCAAACACACGGGCCGAGCTCCTACAATGAGCAGTTCTTC
TRBV30	NA	TRBD1	TRBJ2-7	CAWSEQGLGTEQYF	TGTGCCTGGAGCGAACAGGGGCTCGGCACCGAGCAGTACTTC
TRBV28	NA	NA	TRBJ2-2	CASRQGDGELFF	TGTGCCAGCAGACAGGGAGACGGGGAGCTGTTTTTT
TRBV7-9	NA	NA	TRBJ1-2	CASSLGRGSWGYTF	TGTGCCAGCAGCTTAGGTCGGGGGTCGTGGGGCTACACCTTC
TRBV7-2	NA	NA	TRBJ1-2	CASSLVGIGDINYGYTF	TGTGCCAGCAGCTTAGTGGGGATTGGCGACATCAACTATGGCTACACCTTC
TRBV3-1/TRBV3-2	once	NA	TRBJ2-3	CASSQDLQWGTDTQYF	TGTGCCAGCAGCCAAGATTTACAGTGGGGCACAGATACGCAGTATTTT
TRBV24-1	NA	NA	TRBJ2-3	CATSRTGSDTQYF	TGTGCCACCAGTCGAACAGGTTCAGATACGCAGTATTTT
TRBV18	NA	NA	TRBJ2-5	CASSLLGEQETQYF	TGTGCCAGCTCCCTACTAGGGGAACAAGAGACCCAGTACTTC
TRBV19	NA	NA	TRBJ2-1	CASSWGSSYNEQFF	TGTGCCAGTTCTTGGGGAAGCTCCTACAATGAGCAGTTCTTC
TRBV18	NA	TRBD1	TRBJ1-2	CASSPSTGELYGYTF	TGTGCCAGCTCACCTTCAACAGGGGAGTTGTATGGCTACACCTTC
TRBV15	NA	TRBD1	TRBJ1-4	CATSRDWDRVPPNEKLFF	TGTGCCACCAGCAGAGATTGGGACAGGGTTCCCCCTAATGAAAAACTGTTTTTT
TRBV29-1	NA	NA	TRBJ2-7	CSVELGNEQYF	TGCAGCGTTGAATTGGGTAACGAGCAGTACTTC
TRBV7-9	NA	NA	TRBJ1-1	CASSAGGDRNTEAFF	TGTGCCAGCAGCGCGGGAGGGGATAGGAACACTGAAGCTTTCTTT
TRBV11-2	NA	NA	TRBJ1-4	CASSAIRDSNEKLFF	TGTGCCAGCAGCGCTATTAGGGACTCTAATGAAAAACTGTTTTTT
TRBV9	NA	NA	TRBJ2-3	CASSVGGRPFTDTQYF	TGTGCCAGCAGCGTAGGTGGAAGACCCTTCACAGATACGCAGTATTTT
TRBV19	NA	TRBD2	TRBJ2-3	CASTMASGGPTDTQYF	TGTGCCAGTACCATGGCTAGCGGGGGCCCCACAGATACGCAGTATTTT
TRBV6-5	NA	NA	TRBJ2-7	CASSPGANYEQYF	TGTGCCAGCAGCCCAGGGGCAAACTACGAGCAGTACTTC
TRBV28	NA	NA	TRBJ2-7	CASCTSSSSYEQYF	TGTGCCAGCTGTACCAGTTCAAGCTCCTACGAGCAGTACTTC
TRBV20-1	NA	TRBD1	TRBJ1-2	CSAIDRANTF	TGCAGTGCTATCGACAGGGCGAATACCTTC
TRBV23-1	NA	NA	TRBJ2-2	CASSPRHRVGTGELFF	TGCGCCAGCAGTCCCCGCCACAGGGTAGGCACCGGGGAGCTGTTTTTT
TRBV5-6	NA	NA	TRBJ2-7	CASSLLQGEQYF	TGTGCCAGCAGCTTGTTGCAGGGCGAGCAGTACTTC